These 31 T cell receptor beta chains came from one sample sequenced in a study of cytomegalovirus exposure and HLA in healthy donors. PCR amplification relied on 60 Vbeta primers (plus 13 Jbeta primers). Measured with immunoSEQ multiplex PCR; TCRdb has only the in-frame clones, and not every one. The sample consists of 150,000 to 200,000 clones, 75% to 85% of them appearing once. The sample was PBMCs. These receptors originate from a man aged 18 to 29 in good health and CMV-seronegative.

V is TRBV27 and J is TRBJ2-3, with 12 bases that match TRBD2. The CDR3 consists of 17 residues. Germline-derived CDR1 and CDR2 are MNHEY and SMNVEV (reference sequence). The J segment lost 1 base and the V segment lost 4 bases, leaving 6 bases of the junction unmatched. In DNA form, the CDR3 reads TGTGCCAGCAGTTACAGGACTAGCGGGACGGGCACAGATACGCAGTATTTT. The encoded protein is CASSYRTSGTGTDTQYF.

V is TRBV9 and J is TRBJ2-5; TRBD1 aligns across 7 bases. The end of the DNA aligns better with TRBJ2-7, so the J call may be wrong. The CDR3 loop spans 16 amino acids. Germline CDR1 SGDLS, CDR2 YYNGEE. CDR3 amino acids: CASSATGAPTPDEQYF. The CDR3 DNA is TGTGCCAGCAGCGCTACAGGGGCCCCCACTCCGGACGAGCAGTACTTC.

To note about this clone: A junction end diverges from the germline sequence, so it may reflect a read error. This chain joins TRBV7-9 and TRBJ1-2; 7 bases map to TRBD1. This CDR3 spans 12 amino acids. Per germline, CDR1 SEHNR and CDR2 FQNEAQ (reference sequence). The CDR3 region is CASSPPAGTVPF. In DNA, the CDR3 is TGTGCCAGCAGCCCCCCTGCCGGGACAGTTCCCTTC.

The chain links TRBV6-1 to TRBJ1-5; 8 bases align to TRBD1. Germline lookup yields CDR1 MNHNS and CDR2 SASEGT. V lost 8 bases to trimming and J lost 2 bases; unmatched junction nucleotides: 5. This CDR3 spans 14 amino acids. CDR3 region: CASPGQGGNQPQHF. The CDR3 region has the DNA TGTGCCAGCCCCGGACAGGGAGGCAATCAGCCCCAGCATTTT.

The V and J genes are TRBV19 and TRBJ1-6; D is ambiguous. Germline loops: CDR1 LNHDA, CDR2 SQIVND (reference sequence). This CDR3 spans 13 amino acids. Trimming took off 10 bases at V and 8 bases at J, with 15 bases between the two ends. This CDR3 is CATSRRDYSPLHF. The CDR3 DNA is TGTGCCACCTCCCGGCGGGATTATTCACCCCTCCACTTT.

The V and J genes are TRBV7-9 and TRBJ2-5, with 8 bases fitting TRBD2. Per germline, CDR1 SEHNR and CDR2 FQNEAQ (reference sequence). With V trimmed by 5 bases and J by 13 bases, 6 bases remained unmatched. The CDR3 contains 11 residues. The CDR3 sequence is CASSRGGLLYF. DNA of the CDR3: TGTGCCAGCAGCCGCGGGGGGCTTCTGTACTTC.

This chain uses TRBV2 with TRBJ2-1; 10 nucleotides agree with TRBD2. There are 18 residues in the CDR3. The V and J ends lost 8 bases and 7 bases, in that order; junction bases with no gene match: 20. Germline loops: CDR1 SNHLY, CDR2 FYNNEI. The CDR3 DNA follows: TGTGCCAGCGCGTCGATCGGGGCCCATGCTAGCGGGGGTAATGAGCAGTTCTTC. Its translation: CASASIGAHASGGNEQFF.

The sample holds one count of this clone. The chain carries TRBV4-1 and TRBJ2-1, with TRBD1 matching 9 bases. CDR1 is MGHRA, CDR2 YSYEKL, per germline. Losses at the gene ends were 2 bases for V and 9 bases for J; bases not matched to a gene: 8. The length of the CDR3 is 15 residues. CDR3 nucleotides: TGCGCCAGCAGCCAACAAACAGGGGGCTGGAGTGAGCAGTTCTTC. It is translated as CASSQQTGGWSEQFF.

V gene TRBV2 combines with J gene TRBJ2-4; D gene ambiguous. V lost 3 bases to trimming and J lost 0 bases, with 12 bases between them. CDR1 and CDR2 from the germline V gene are SNHLY and FYNNEI. The CDR3 is made up of 16 amino acids. The CDR3 DNA reads TGTGCCAGCAGTGATGGGCAGTTACTAGCCAAAAACATTCAGTACTTC. Protein: CASSDGQLLAKNIQYF.

The V gene is TRBV4-1, the J gene TRBJ2-7; the match to TRBD2 covers 7 bases. Germline assignment: CDR1 MGHRA and CDR2 YSYEKL. J was trimmed by 3 bases and V by 0 bases; bases with no gene match: 5. The length of the CDR3 is 15 residues. CDR3 nucleotide sequence: TGCGCCAGCAGCCAAGATCCGCGGGGGATCTACGAGCAGTACTTC. Encoded protein: CASSQDPRGIYEQYF.

This clone has just a few counts. The CDR3 sequence is CASSGTGTSGTDTQYF. In DNA form, the CDR3 reads TGTGCCAGCAGCGGGACCGGGACTAGCGGCACAGATACGCAGTATTTT. The rearrangement joins TRBV9 to TRBJ2-3, with 10 bases fitting TRBD2. V lost 3 bases to trimming and J lost 1 base; unmatched junction nucleotides: 5. The length of the CDR3 is 16 residues. Looked up from germline, CDR1 is SGDLS and CDR2 is YYNGEE.

The chain recombines TRBV5-6 with TRBJ2-7; 8 bases fit TRBD2. V shed 4 bases, J shed 4 bases, and the junction held 4 bases outside the gene matches. Per the germline V gene, CDR1 is SGHDT and CDR2 is YYEEEE. This CDR3 spans 13 amino acids. In DNA, the CDR3 is TGTGCCAGCAGCGGCGGGGGGTATTACGAGCAGTACTTC. As protein: CASSGGGYYEQYF.

This sequence joins TRBV7-9 and TRBJ2-3; D might be TRBD2 (5 bases). V lost 5 bases, J lost 2 bases, and 14 bases lay in between. The CDR3 covers 15 residues. In germline, CDR1 is SEHNR, CDR2 FQNEAQ (reference sequence). The CDR3 loop reads CASSPRELVTDTQYF. The DNA for the CDR3 is TGTGCCAGCAGCCCTCGGGAACTAGTCACAGATACGCAGTATTTT.

The chain has TRBV30 and TRBJ1-6, with a possible D match to TRBD1 (5 bases). Germline loops: CDR1 GTSNPN, CDR2 SVGIG (reference sequence). This CDR3 spans 16 amino acids. V dropped 0 bases and J dropped 6 bases, with 15 bases sitting between them. In nucleotides, the CDR3 is TGTGCCTGGAGTGTTGTGCGGGGGGTAGGTAATTCACCCCTCCACTTT. Encoded protein: CAWSVVRGVGNSPLHF. The full variable domain, its missing parts supplied by reference TRBV30 and TRBJ1-6, is SQTIHQWPATLVQPVGSPLSLECTVEGTSNPNLYWYRQAAGRGLQLLFYSVGIGQISSEVPQNLSASRPQDRQFILSSKKLLLSDSGFYLCAWSVVRGVGNSPLHFGNGTRLTVT.

Concerning this clone itself: At one end the junction does not follow the germline gene, possibly because of a read error. The gene calls are TRBV7-9 and TRBJ1-2; 9 positions match TRBD1. The CDR3 is made up of 18 amino acids. CDR1 is SEHNR, CDR2 FQNEAQ, per germline (reference sequence). The CDR3 protein is CSSSPPGTGWAANYGYTF. As DNA, the CDR3 is TGTTCCAGCAGCCCACCCGGGACAGGGTGGGCTGCTAACTATGGCTACACCTTC.

CDR3 nucleotide sequence: TGTGCCAGCAGTCGGGACAGGGCCTTCGACGAGCAGTACTTC. Protein: CASSRDRAFDEQYF. This chain joins TRBV27 and TRBJ2-7, with 9 bases aligning to TRBD1. With V trimmed by 5 bases and J by 5 bases, 7 bases remained unmatched. Germline assignment: CDR1 MNHEY and CDR2 SMNVEV (reference sequence). This CDR3 comprises 14 residues.

The V gene is TRBV28, the J gene TRBJ2-7; no clear D. The CDR3 has 12 amino acids. CDR1 and CDR2 (germline): MDHEN, SYDVKM. Trimming left V 4 bases short and J 1 base short, with 5 bases between. The CDR3 coding sequence is TGTGCCAGCAGTTCAACATCCTACGAGCAGTACTTC. Its protein product is CASSSTSYEQYF.

This chain uses TRBV2 with TRBJ1-1, with D possibly TRBD1 on 6 matching bases. The CDR3 loop spans 13 amino acids. V lost 7 bases and J 5 bases, leaving 14 bases between the germline ends. Germline values: CDR1 SNHLY, CDR2 FYNNEI. CDR3: CASNPDQGTEAFF. The CDR3 DNA reads as TGTGCCAGCAATCCCGACCAGGGGACTGAAGCTTTCTTT.

This clone was counted only a few times. The chain links TRBV5-6 to TRBJ2-2, with TRBD2 matching over 12 bases. Germline assignment: CDR1 SGHDT and CDR2 YYEEEE. V lost 6 bases, J lost 7 bases, and 10 bases stayed unmatched. The CDR3 length is 16 residues. The CDR3: CASNRLAGADDGELFF. In DNA, the CDR3 is TGTGCCAGCAACAGACTAGCGGGAGCGGATGACGGGGAGCTGTTTTTT.

The J gene is TRBJ2-5, the V gene TRBV6-5; 8 positions match TRBD2. V lost 10 bases and J lost 6; bases outside the gene matches: 7. Looked up from germline, CDR1 is MNHEY and CDR2 is SVGAGI. The CDR3 is 12 residues long. CDR3 sequence reads: CATGGAQQTQYF. The CDR3 DNA reads TGTGCCACCGGGGGGGCACAACAGACCCAGTACTTC.

The V gene is TRBV6-5, the J gene TRBJ1-1, with a tentative D call TRBD1 (5 bases). The germline V gene has CDR1 MNHEY and CDR2 SVGAGI. V shed 6 bases and J shed 3 bases, with 14 bases lying between them. The CDR3 consists of 14 residues. CDR3 region: CASSGTPRDTEAFF. The CDR3 DNA sequence: TGTGCCAGCAGCGGGACTCCCCGGGACACTGAAGCTTTCTTT.

The V call is TRBV14, the J call TRBJ1-1; 9 bases line up with TRBD1. Germline CDR1 and CDR2: SGHDN and FVKESK. The ends lost 4 bases at V and 4 bases at J; junction bases unmatched: 1. The CDR3 has 13 amino acids. The CDR3 DNA sequence: TGTGCCAGCAGCCGACAGGGGGGCACTGAAGCTTTCTTT. Translating gives CASSRQGGTEAFF.

The CDR3 loop reads CASSPRQGQGNTEAFF. CDR3 DNA: TGTGCCAGCAGCCCGAGACAGGGGCAGGGGAACACTGAAGCTTTCTTT. The V call is TRBV5-4, the J call TRBJ1-1, with 8 bases that match TRBD1. V shed 4 bases and J 1 base; nucleotides not matched to a gene: 9. Germline V gene lookup returns CDR1 SGHNT and CDR2 YYREEE (reference sequence). This CDR3 is built from 16 residues. Full variable domain (outside the CDR3, taken from reference TRBV5-4 and TRBJ1-1): ETGVTQSPTHLIKTRGQQVTLRCSSQSGHNTVSWYQQALGQGPQFIFQYYREEENGRGNFPPRFSGLQFPNYSSELNVNALELDDSALYLCASSPRQGQGNTEAFFGQGTRLTVV.

This clone came up once. The chain has TRBV25-1 and TRBJ1-2; possible D gene TRBD1, 5 bases. The V end lost 5 bases, the J end lost 1 base, and 11 bases lay between the germline ends. The CDR3 has 14 amino acids. Germline V CDR1 and CDR2: MGHDK, SYGVNS. CDR3 amino acids: CASSRPTDNYGYTF. The CDR3 nucleotides are TGTGCCAGCAGTCGGCCGACAGATAACTATGGCTACACCTTC.

The chain links TRBV7-3 to TRBJ2-1, with D maybe TRBD2 (7 bases). The CDR3 is made up of 15 amino acids. Trimming cost V 2 bases and J 7 bases, with 15 bases left between them. CDR1 is SGHTA, CDR2 FQGTGA, per germline. The CDR3: CASSLSRGGQNEQFF. The CDR3 DNA reads as TGTGCCAGCAGCTTATCTCGCGGGGGCCAAAATGAGCAGTTCTTC.

The rearrangement joins TRBV6-6 to TRBJ1-3, with 11 positions matching TRBD1. Looked up from germline, CDR1 is MNHNY and CDR2 is SVGAGI (reference sequence). The ends lost 2 bases at V and 6 bases at J; junction bases unmatched: 6. There are 16 residues in the CDR3. The CDR3 DNA is TGTGCCAGCAGTTACCCCGGGACAGGGGGAGAAAACACCATATATTTT. As protein: CASSYPGTGGENTIYF.

The V gene is TRBV6-6, the J gene TRBJ2-3; TRBD1 matches at 7 bases. The CDR3 runs 14 residues. Germline CDR1 is MNHNY and CDR2 is SVGAGI (reference sequence). The ends lost 4 bases at V and 6 bases at J; junction bases unmatched: 7. This CDR3 reads CASSFPQQGDTQYF. The CDR3 DNA follows: TGTGCCAGCAGTTTCCCTCAACAGGGGGATACGCAGTATTTT.

V usage is TRBV28 and J usage is TRBJ2-3; TRBD2 might be the D (5 bases). The CDR3 extends over 16 amino acids. CDR1 and CDR2 from the germline V gene are MDHEN and SYDVKM. The V end was cut by 3 bases, the J end by 0 bases, with 13 bases between. The CDR3, as DNA: TGTGCCAGCAGTTTGGGCAGGCGGGCCAGCACAGATACGCAGTATTTT. It specifies CASSLGRRASTDTQYF.

The rearrangement joins TRBV5-1 to TRBJ2-1, with 11 bases lining up with TRBD1. This CDR3 region has 16 residues. The ends lost 0 bases at V and 7 bases at J; junction bases unmatched: 6. Per germline, CDR1 SGHRS and CDR2 YFSETQ. The CDR3, as DNA: TGCGCCAGCAGCTTGGCCGGACAGGGGGCGTTGAATGAGCAGTTCTTC. Amino acid sequence: CASSLAGQGALNEQFF.

The J gene is TRBJ1-1, the V gene TRBV6-5; D gene uncertain. The CDR3 has 16 residues. Germline V gives CDR1 MNHEY, CDR2 SVGAGI. Trimming cost V 0 bases and J 1 base, with 12 bases left between them. This CDR3 reads CASSYSIGGWNTEAFF. CDR3 in DNA: TGTGCCAGCAGTTACTCGATCGGAGGGTGGAACACTGAAGCTTTCTTT.

The chain uses TRBV5-1 and TRBJ2-5; 8 bases agree with TRBD2. The CDR3 length is 14 residues. Germline V gene lookup returns CDR1 SGHRS and CDR2 YFSETQ. Unmatched junction bases numbered 6, after V lost 6 bases and J lost 2 bases. CDR3 bases: TGCGCCAGCAACCGGGGGGGAGATCAAGAGACCCAGTACTTC. Translating gives CASNRGGDQETQYF. The full variable domain, rest sourced from reference TRBV5-1 and TRBJ2-5, is KAGVTQTPRYLIKTRGQQVTLSCSPISGHRSVSWYQQTPGQGLQFLFEYFSETQRNKGNFPGRFSGRQFSNSRSEMNVSTLELGDSALYLCASNRGGDQETQYFGPGTRLLVL.